These 18 T cell receptor beta chains were sequenced from one sample in a study of T cell responses to AZD1222 COVID-19 vaccine. Method: immunoSEQ multiplex PCR; TCRdb's copy keeps in-frame clones and lacks some. The data hold approximately 120,000 clones, with around 89% observed a single time. Sample: peripheral blood, taken on day 0 of AZD1222 vaccination. These receptor sequences come from an adult in good health.

This sequence joins TRBV10-1 and TRBJ1-1; no definite D call. V gave up 2 bases and J gave up 3 bases, with 25 bases separating them. Germline CDR1 WNHNN, CDR2 SYGVQD (reference sequence). The CDR3 extends over 19 amino acids. The CDR3 DNA sequence: TGCGCCAGCAGTGAGGACGTGCGCGGGGTATGGGGAAGGGACACTGAAGCTTTCTTT. The encoded protein is CASSEDVRGVWGRDTEAFF.

V and J are TRBV24-1 and TRBJ1-5, with a weak D call TRBD1 (5 bases). The length of the CDR3 is 19 residues. V was cut by 2 bases and J by 1 base, with 20 bases left in between. Germline loops: CDR1 KGHDR, CDR2 SFDVKD. Written as DNA, the CDR3 is TGTGCCACCAGTGATTGGGGCCCCAGGAAAGGGGAAAGCAATCAGCCCCAGCATTTT. It codes for CATSDWGPRKGESNQPQHF.

This clone has just one count. The rearrangement uses TRBV6-5 and TRBJ2-7; D ambiguous. The germline gives CDR1 MNHEY, CDR2 SVGAGI. Trimming removed 0 bases from V and 3 bases from J, with 12 bases in between. The CDR3 spans 15 residues. CDR3 in DNA: TGTGCCAGCAGTTACTCGTCTTTCAACCACTACGAGCAGTACTTC. Translation: CASSYSSFNHYEQYF.

The V and J genes are TRBV6-5 and TRBJ2-1; no clear D. The V gene lost 6 bases and the J gene lost 4 bases, with 10 bases spanning the gap. This CDR3 has 13 residues. The germline gives CDR1 MNHEY, CDR2 SVGAGI. CDR3 DNA sequence: TGTGCCAGCAGCCCCACCCGATACAATGAGCAGTTCTTC. Translation: CASSPTRYNEQFF.

The chain employs TRBV21-1 and TRBJ2-7. TRBV21-1 is reported as a pseudogene. This CDR3 spans 12 amino acids. The CDR3 sequence is CASSNLPYEQYF. DNA for the CDR3: TGTGCCAGCAGCAACCTGCCCTACGAGCAGTACTTC.

The chain is built from TRBV18 and TRBJ2-7; TRBD2 matches 8 bases. The CDR3 is 18 residues long. With V trimmed by 1 base and J by 13 bases, 24 bases remained unmatched. Per the germline V gene, CDR1 is KGHSH and CDR2 is LQKENI. CDR3: CASSPLGPAGGTGPARYF. The CDR3, as DNA: TGTGCCAGCTCACCACTAGGCCCGGCGGGAGGTACAGGGCCGGCTCGATACTTC.

The genes are TRBV11-2 and TRBJ1-1; possibly TRBD1 for D (5 bases). Trimming shortened V by 4 bases and J by 6 bases, and 15 bases separated the two germline ends. This CDR3 is 14 amino acids long. Germline V gene lookup returns CDR1 SGHAT and CDR2 FQNNGV. This CDR3 is CASSSGSSGAEAFF. CDR3 DNA: TGTGCCAGCAGCTCAGGCAGCTCGGGGGCTGAAGCTTTCTTT.

The chain couples TRBV5-1 to TRBJ1-2; D perhaps matches TRBD1 (6 bases). V lost 0 bases, J lost 1 base, and 7 bases lay in between. The CDR3 extends over 14 amino acids. Germline-derived CDR1 and CDR2 are SGHRS and YFSETQ. CDR3 coding DNA: TGCGCCAGCAGCTTGGGGACAGTTAACTATGGCTACACCTTC. Encoded protein: CASSLGTVNYGYTF.

The V and J genes are TRBV6-6 and TRBJ1-1; D may be TRBD1 (5 bases). V gave up 3 bases and J gave up 8 bases, with 13 bases separating them. The CDR3 runs to 13 residues. In germline, CDR1 is MNHNY, CDR2 SVGAGI (reference sequence). Here the CDR3 DNA reads TGTGCCAGCAGTTATATCAGGGAGGACGAAGCTTTCTTT. Protein: CASSYIREDEAFF.

This clone showed up just a few times. The chain carries TRBV20-1 and TRBJ1-2; D uncertain. Germline-derived CDR1 and CDR2 are DFQATT and SNEGSKA (reference sequence). Trimming pared 3 bases from V and 6 bases from J, leaving 17 bases between. The CDR3 spans 14 residues. The CDR3 bases are TGCAGTGCTAGTGCGGATCAAGACCTACATGGCTACACCTTC. Residues: CSASADQDLHGYTF.

This sequence joins TRBV30 and TRBJ2-3; D not resolved. Trimming shortened V by 0 bases and J by 10 bases, and 17 bases separated the two germline ends. Germline CDR1 and CDR2: GTSNPN and SVGIG (reference sequence). The CDR3 spans 14 residues. In nucleotides, the CDR3 is TGTGCCTGGAGTGTTGAATCCCAATTCTCGCCGCAGTATTTT. Protein product: CAWSVESQFSPQYF.

V and J are TRBV5-1 and TRBJ2-5; 7 bases line up with TRBD2. Looked up from germline, CDR1 is SGHRS and CDR2 is YFSETQ. This CDR3 is built from 18 residues. Trimming removed 4 bases from V and 5 bases from J; junction bases left unmatched: 20. The CDR3 is CASSQNPSPGGGGETQYF. The CDR3 DNA reads as TGCGCCAGCAGCCAGAACCCGAGCCCCGGCGGCGGGGGTGAGACCCAGTACTTC.

The rearrangement joins TRBV5-1 to TRBJ2-2, with D possibly matching TRBD1 (6 bases). This CDR3 is 15 amino acids long. V was trimmed by 2 bases and J by 5 bases, leaving 13 bases between them. CDR1 is SGHRS, CDR2 YFSETQ, per germline. The CDR3 sequence is CASSLQGPGTGELFF. CDR3 in DNA: TGCGCCAGCAGCTTACAGGGTCCTGGGACCGGGGAGCTGTTTTTT.

This sequence joins TRBV6-2 or TRBV6-3 and TRBJ1-2, with D perhaps TRBD1 (6 bases). Germline V CDR1 and CDR2: MNHEY, SVGEGT. With 5 bases removed from V and 0 bases from J, the gap between germline ends came to 16 bases. CDR3 length: 16 amino acids. The chain's CDR3 is CASSRLGGSANYGYTF. In DNA form, the CDR3 reads TGTGCCAGCAGTCGTCTGGGGGGCTCAGCTAACTATGGCTACACCTTC.

This chain links TRBV29-1 with TRBJ1-2; D is possibly TRBD1 (5 bases). V lost 6 bases, J lost 8 bases, and 13 bases lay in between. This CDR3 has 11 residues. Germline CDR1 is SQVTM and CDR2 is ANQGSEA. CDR3 region: CSVSGSDGYTF. The CDR3 DNA follows: TGCAGCGTGTCAGGGTCTGACGGCTACACCTTC.

This chain connects TRBV5-1 to TRBJ2-3; TRBD2 agrees at 11 bases. The CDR3 runs to 17 residues. The germline V gene encodes CDR1 SGHRS and CDR2 YFSETQ. The ends lost 0 bases at V and 7 bases at J; junction bases unmatched: 10. This chain's CDR3 is CASSLETSGVPGNTQYF. In nucleotides, the CDR3 is TGCGCCAGCAGCTTGGAGACTAGCGGGGTTCCCGGGAATACGCAGTATTTT.

This clone has just a few counts. The rearrangement joins TRBV5-1 to TRBJ2-5, with 9 bases that match TRBD2. Germline V lookup: CDR1 SGHRS, CDR2 YFSETQ. This CDR3 region has 15 residues. Trimming cost V 3 bases and J 1 base; bases outside gene matches: 4. This CDR3 is CASSSPTSGQETQYF. CDR3 DNA: TGCGCCAGCAGCTCACCGACTAGCGGCCAAGAGACCCAGTACTTC.

This chain links TRBV15 with TRBJ2-5; TRBD2 is a possible D gene (7 bases). The germline V gene encodes CDR1 LNHNV and CDR2 YYDKDF (reference sequence). Trimming took off 5 bases at V and 5 bases at J, with 21 bases between the two ends. CDR3 length equals 16 residues. CDR3 DNA sequence: TGTGCCACCAGCCTAGCGGTAACTGGAGGGGGGGAGACCCAGTACTTC. This gives the protein CATSLAVTGGGETQYF.